In its sample, the clone carrying this T cell receptor (beta chain) was seen a few times. The CDR3 has 15 residues. The germline gives CDR1 LGHNA, CDR2 YNFKEQ. The V and J ends lost 0 bases and 0 bases, in that order; junction bases with no gene match: 1. This specimen comes from a study of blood T cell repertoires in COVID-19. The overall study: COVID-19 samples, acute and convalescent, were from the United States, Italy and Spain. In each case, the material was cDNA or gDNA derived from T cells, B-cell-depleted T cells, or PBMCs.

TCRdb keeps only in-frame clones here, not all; method: immunoSEQ multiplex PCR. The sample lists more than 80,000 clones; about 92% were seen once. Material for sequencing was peripheral blood. The J gene is TRBJ2-7, the V gene TRBV4-2; 8 nucleotides match TRBD2. The sequence derives from a man younger than 35 with COVID-19, enrolled during active disease. The DNA of the CDR3 is TGTGCCAGCAGCCAAGAGAGCGGGAGCTCCTACGAGCAGTACTTC. This gives the protein CASSQESGSSYEQYF.